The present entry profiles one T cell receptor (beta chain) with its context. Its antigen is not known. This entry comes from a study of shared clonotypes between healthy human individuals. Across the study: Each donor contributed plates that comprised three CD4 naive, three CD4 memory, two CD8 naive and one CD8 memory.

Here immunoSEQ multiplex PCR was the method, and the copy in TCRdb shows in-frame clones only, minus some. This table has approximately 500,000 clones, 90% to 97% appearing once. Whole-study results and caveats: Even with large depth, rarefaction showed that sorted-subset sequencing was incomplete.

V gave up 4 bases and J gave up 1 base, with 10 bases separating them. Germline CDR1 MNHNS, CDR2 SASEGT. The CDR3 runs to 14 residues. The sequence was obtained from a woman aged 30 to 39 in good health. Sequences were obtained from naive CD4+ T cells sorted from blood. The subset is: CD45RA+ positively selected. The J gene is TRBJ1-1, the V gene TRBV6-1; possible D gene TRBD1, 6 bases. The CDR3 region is CASSAQTGNTEAFF. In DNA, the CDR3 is TGTGCCAGCAGTGCCCAGACAGGGAACACTGAAGCTTTCTTT.